The 29 T cell receptor beta chains below come from one sample, sequenced in a study of blood T cell repertoires in COVID-19. Assay used: immunoSEQ multiplex PCR; TCRdb lists only in-frame clones, some missing. The repertoire includes about 83,000 clones, about 87% of them detected once, and under 8.5% sits in the top ten. The sequenced material came from peripheral blood. The source is a man aged 80 or over with active or convalescent COVID-19.

The J gene is TRBJ2-2, the V gene TRBV19; TRBD2 agrees at 9 bases. Trimming at V came to 6 bases and at J to 7 bases, leaving 6 bases not matched to a gene. The CDR3 has 14 residues. Germline V gene sequence: CDR1 LNHDA, CDR2 SQIVND (reference sequence). Here the CDR3 DNA reads TGTGCCAGTAGGGGAGCTAGCGGGATCGGGGAGCTGTTTTTT. Translation: CASRGASGIGELFF. Complete variable domain (other parts from reference TRBV19 and TRBJ2-2): DGGITQSPKYLFRKEGQNVTLSCEQNLNHDAMYWYRQDPGQGLRLIYYSQIVNDFQKGDIAEGYSVSREKKESFPLTVTSAQKNPTAFYLCASRGASGIGELFFGEGSRLTVL.

There are a few counts of this clone. The chain joins TRBV5-1 to TRBJ1-1; D is ambiguous. Germline CDR1 SGHRS, CDR2 YFSETQ. V was clipped by 5 bases and J by 0 bases, with 8 bases between them. The CDR3 sequence is 13 residues long. This CDR3 is CASRGGMNTEAFF. The CDR3 DNA is TGCGCCAGCAGAGGAGGAATGAACACTGAAGCTTTCTTT.

The chain recombines TRBV9 with TRBJ1-3; possible D gene TRBD1, 5 bases. Germline V gene lookup returns CDR1 SGDLS and CDR2 YYNGEE. The CDR3 consists of 16 residues. Trimming pared 5 bases from V and 1 base from J, leaving 16 bases between. Here the CDR3 reads CASSRDPQVSGNTIYF. CDR3 in DNA: TGTGCCAGCAGTCGTGATCCACAGGTTTCTGGAAACACCATATATTTT.

This clone was observed a handful of times. J is TRBJ1-6 and V is TRBV5-1; 9 nucleotides match TRBD1. Germline CDR1 SGHRS, CDR2 YFSETQ. The V segment lost 4 bases and the J segment 9 bases; nucleotides outside the gene matches: 8. The CDR3 runs to 15 residues. The CDR3 bases are TGCGCCAGCAGCATGTCCGGGACAGGGTCTTCACCCCTCCACTTT. Translated: CASSMSGTGSSPLHF. Based on the CDR3 plus reference TRBV5-1 and TRBJ1-6, the full variable domain is KAGVTQTPRYLIKTRGQQVTLSCSPISGHRSVSWYQQTPGQGLQFLFEYFSETQRNKGNFPGRFSGRQFSNSRSEMNVSTLELGDSALYLCASSMSGTGSSPLHFGNGTRLTVT.

This sequence joins TRBV6-5 and TRBJ1-2; D perhaps matches TRBD1 (6 bases). Germline V CDR1 and CDR2: MNHEY, SVGAGI. The CDR3 contains 13 residues. The ends were cut back, 2 bases at V and 8 bases at J, with 12 bases in the middle. CDR3 in amino acids: CASSYLTGSGYTF. CDR3 in DNA: TGTGCCAGCAGTTACCTGACAGGTTCCGGCTACACCTTC.

The CDR3 nucleotides read TGTGCCAGCACGCTGGGGGGGCTCAATCAGCCCCAGCATTTT. Its translation is CASTLGGLNQPQHF. This chain connects TRBV28 to TRBJ1-5; perhaps TRBD1 as D (6 bases). This CDR3 spans 14 amino acids. The V and J ends lost 7 bases and 3 bases respectively, with 13 bases between them. CDR1 is MDHEN, CDR2 SYDVKM, per germline.

This clone was detected a few times. The chain links TRBV5-1 to TRBJ1-6; 8 bases align to TRBD1. V shed 4 bases, J shed 10 bases, and the junction held 10 bases outside the gene matches. Germline lookup yields CDR1 SGHRS and CDR2 YFSETQ. The CDR3 consists of 15 residues. CDR3: CASSLTGQGNSPLHF. In nucleotides, the CDR3 is TGCGCCAGCAGCCTAACAGGACAGGGAAACTCACCCCTCCACTTT.

The chain has TRBV19 and TRBJ1-5; no reliable D call. Germline assignment: CDR1 LNHDA and CDR2 SQIVND (reference sequence). There are 15 residues in the CDR3. Trimming left V 3 bases short and J 0 bases short, with 9 bases between. CDR3 in DNA: TGTGCCAGTAGTATCGTTCTAAATAGCAATCAGCCCCAGCATTTT. Protein product: CASSIVLNSNQPQHF.

The table lists this clone with a count of one. The V and J genes are TRBV3-1 (or the pseudogene TRBV3-2) and TRBJ2-3; 11 positions agree with TRBD2. The CDR3 is made up of 17 amino acids. Germline V gene sequence: CDR1 LGHDT, CDR2 YNNKEL (reference sequence). J was trimmed by 3 bases and V by 6 bases; bases with no gene match: 11. Here the CDR3 reads CASRPSLAGGGTDTQYF. The CDR3, as DNA: TGTGCCAGCAGACCATCCTTAGCGGGAGGGGGGACAGATACGCAGTATTTT.

The chain uses TRBV28 and TRBJ1-1; D gene unclear. The CDR3 runs 12 residues. V was clipped by 6 bases and J by 2 bases, with 7 bases between them. Germline V CDR1 and CDR2: MDHEN, SYDVKM. CDR3 sequence reads: CASSPGNTEAFF. The CDR3 DNA sequence: TGTGCCAGCAGCCCAGGAAACACTGAAGCTTTCTTT.

V is TRBV5-1 and J is TRBJ1-1; 8 nucleotides match TRBD1. Germline V lookup: CDR1 SGHRS, CDR2 YFSETQ. V shed 4 bases, J shed 10 bases, and the junction held 9 bases outside the gene matches. This CDR3 has 13 amino acids. CDR3 amino acids: CASSHPGQGGAFF. CDR3 DNA sequence: TGCGCCAGCAGCCACCCCGGACAGGGTGGAGCTTTCTTT.

This clone was recorded once. V and J are TRBV12-3 or TRBV12-4 and TRBJ1-2; D possibly corresponds to TRBD1 (5 bases). The ends were cut back, 6 bases at V and 7 bases at J, with 15 bases in the middle. The CDR3 is made up of 13 amino acids. CDR3 nucleotide sequence: TGTGCCAGCAGCTCCCTCCAGGGCAGTGGCTACACCTTC. Translated, it gives CASSSLQGSGYTF.

V gene TRBV24-1 combines with J gene TRBJ1-2; 8 positions match TRBD1. The CDR3 has 14 amino acids. The junction had 10 bases not matched to a gene; V was cut back by 12 bases and J by 2 bases. Germline CDR1 and CDR2: KGHDR and SFDVKD. The DNA for the CDR3 is TGTGCCCAACGAGCAGGGGGCCTCAACTATGGCTACACCTTC. Protein: CAQRAGGLNYGYTF.

The J gene is TRBJ1-1, the V gene TRBV6-1; D is perhaps TRBD1 (5 bases). Germline V gene data show CDR1 as MNHNS and CDR2 as SASEGT. This CDR3 spans 13 amino acids. With 2 bases removed from V and 9 bases from J, the gap between germline ends came to 13 bases. For the CDR3, the DNA is TGTGCCAGCAGTGAAACGACAGTCGGGCAAGCTTTCTTT. Residues: CASSETTVGQAFF.

The chain is built from TRBV19 and TRBJ2-1, with D possibly being TRBD2 (6 bases). The CDR3 length is 13 residues. The ends were cut back, 4 bases at V and 11 bases at J, with 15 bases in the middle. The germline V gene encodes CDR1 LNHDA and CDR2 SQIVND (reference sequence). CDR3 loop: CASSTTGLTKQFF. CDR3 nucleotides: TGTGCCAGTAGTACAACGGGACTCACAAAGCAGTTCTTC.

The genes are TRBV24-1 and TRBJ1-5; no firm D call. The CDR3 extends over 15 amino acids. V was trimmed by 3 bases and J by 0 bases, leaving 8 bases between them. Germline CDR1 is KGHDR and CDR2 is SFDVKD. The CDR3 spells CATSDGLYSNQPQHF. The DNA of the CDR3 is TGTGCCACCAGTGATGGGCTCTATAGCAATCAGCCCCAGCATTTT.

The chain has TRBV10-2 and TRBJ1-3, with D perhaps matching TRBD1 (6 bases). CDR1 is WSHSY and CDR2 is SAAADI in the germline V gene. The CDR3 consists of 14 residues. The V end lost 6 bases, the J end lost 1 base, and 10 bases lay between the germline ends. This CDR3 reads CASREQGSGNTIYF. DNA of the CDR3: TGCGCCAGCAGAGAACAGGGTTCTGGAAACACCATATATTTT.

The gene calls are TRBV27 and TRBJ2-1; no reliable D call. The V end was cut by 8 bases, the J end by 5 bases, with 13 bases between. The germline CDR1 and CDR2 sequences are MNHEY and SMNVEV (reference sequence). The CDR3 loop spans 13 amino acids. CDR3 loop: CASRSNRDNEQFF. The CDR3 bases are TGTGCCAGCCGCTCCAACCGGGACAATGAGCAGTTCTTC.

DNA for the CDR3: TGTGCCAGCAGCCAACTCCTAGGACGGAGCGGGAGGGAAGAGACCCAGTACTTC. This codes for CASSQLLGRSGREETQYF. J is TRBJ2-5 and V is TRBV7-8; 10 positions agree with TRBD2. Germline CDR1 is SGHVS and CDR2 is FQNEAQ. This CDR3 is 18 amino acids long. J lost 3 bases, V lost 5 bases, and 15 bases had no gene match.

This clone was seen a handful of times. J is TRBJ2-5 and V is TRBV28; tentative D call: TRBD2 (5 bases). Germline values: CDR1 MDHEN, CDR2 SYDVKM. Trimming pared 5 bases from V and 4 bases from J, leaving 14 bases between. CDR3 size: 14 residues. CDR3 in amino acids: CASSPASRPETQYF. CDR3 nucleotide sequence: TGTGCCAGCAGTCCGGCTAGCAGACCAGAGACCCAGTACTTC. The entire variable domain, with the rest obtained from reference TRBV28 and TRBJ2-5, is as follows: DVKVTQSSRYLVKRTGEKVFLECVQDMDHENMFWYRQDPGLGLRLIYFSYDVKMKEKGDIPEGYSVSREKKERFSLILESASTNQTSMYLCASSPASRPETQYFGPGTRLLVL.

The chain recombines TRBV7-9 with TRBJ1-1, with a tentative D call TRBD1 (5 bases). CDR1 and CDR2 from the germline V gene are SEHNR and FQNEAQ (reference sequence). V was cut by 2 bases and J by 1 base, with 14 bases left in between. The CDR3 is 16 residues long. The CDR3 region is CASSLYGMGGNTEAFF. CDR3 coding DNA: TGTGCCAGCAGCTTATATGGTATGGGGGGGAACACTGAAGCTTTCTTT.

The CDR3 loop reads CASRVGGGGIGNQPQHF. The CDR3 DNA sequence: TGTGCCAGTAGAGTCGGAGGGGGGGGAATTGGCAATCAGCCCCAGCATTTT. The genes are TRBV19 and TRBJ1-5; maybe TRBD1 (6 bases). CDR1 is LNHDA and CDR2 is SQIVND in the germline V gene (reference sequence). Trimming stripped 6 bases from V and 2 bases from J, with 20 bases between. The CDR3 runs to 17 residues.

CDR3 nucleotide sequence: TGCAGTGCTAGGGCAGGGGCTGGCTACACCTTC. It yields the protein CSARAGAGYTF. V usage is TRBV20-1 and J usage is TRBJ1-2; maybe TRBD1 (6 bases). Germline CDR1 is DFQATT and CDR2 is SNEGSKA (reference sequence). The CDR3 is 11 residues long. The V and J ends lost 3 bases and 7 bases respectively, with 9 bases between them.

The J gene is TRBJ2-5, the V gene TRBV5-1, with D hard to call. The V gene's germline CDR1 is SGHRS and CDR2 YFSETQ. This CDR3 region has 14 residues. V gave up 7 bases and J gave up 2 bases, with 15 bases separating them. CDR3 DNA sequence: TGCGCCAGCGGCGCGGAGCCAGCACAAGAGACCCAGTACTTC. The encoded protein is CASGAEPAQETQYF.

The chain couples TRBV28 to TRBJ1-4; no clear D. Trimming left V 8 bases short and J 5 bases short, with 12 bases between. CDR3 size: 13 residues. CDR1 and CDR2 (germline): MDHEN, SYDVKM. The CDR3 nucleotides read TGTGCCAGCCAAACAGTGAACAATGAAAAACTGTTTTTT. Its protein product is CASQTVNNEKLFF.

The chain couples TRBV24-1 to TRBJ2-2; the D is unclear. V was shortened by 4 bases and J by 1 base, with 18 bases between the two germline ends. The CDR3 has 18 amino acids. The germline gives CDR1 KGHDR, CDR2 SFDVKD. CDR3 nucleotide sequence: TGTGCCACCAGTGACCCCACTGGCCCCGGCGGGAACACCGGGGAGCTGTTTTTT. It encodes CATSDPTGPGGNTGELFF.

CDR3 loop: CASSQDKGRGGTDTQYF. In DNA form, the CDR3 reads TGTGCCAGCAGCCAAGATAAAGGACGGGGGGGCACAGATACGCAGTATTTT. This chain links TRBV3-1 (or the pseudogene TRBV3-2) with TRBJ2-3; 7 nucleotides agree with TRBD2. The CDR3 consists of 17 residues. The ends lost 0 bases at V and 1 base at J; junction bases unmatched: 7. Per germline, CDR1 LGHDT and CDR2 YNNKEL (reference sequence).

CDR3 region: CASSNGSRQPQHF. CDR3 in DNA: TGTGCCAGTAGTAACGGGAGTCGGCAGCCCCAGCATTTT. The chain has TRBV19 and TRBJ1-5; D is uncertain. V shed 4 bases and J shed 7 bases, with 11 bases lying between them. This CDR3 spans 13 amino acids. Germline CDR1 LNHDA, CDR2 SQIVND (reference sequence). The whole variable domain, remainder taken from reference TRBV19 and TRBJ1-5, is DGGITQSPKYLFRKEGQNVTLSCEQNLNHDAMYWYRQDPGQGLRLIYYSQIVNDFQKGDIAEGYSVSREKKESFPLTVTSAQKNPTAFYLCASSNGSRQPQHFGDGTRLSIL.

The chain employs TRBV5-4 and TRBJ2-3; 9 nucleotides align to TRBD1. Unmatched junction bases numbered 10, after V lost 4 bases and J lost 4 bases. This CDR3 region has 16 residues. Germline CDR1 SGHNT, CDR2 YYREEE (reference sequence). CDR3 in amino acids: CASSLPGQGFSDTQYF. The CDR3 coding sequence is TGTGCCAGCAGCCTGCCGGGACAGGGATTTTCAGATACGCAGTATTTT.